This passage covers 25 T cell receptor beta chains from one sample sequenced in a study of T-cell reconstitution after alpha-beta-depleted transplantation in children. Unique molecular identifiers were used to barcode this TCRbeta library. A single record per CDR3 protein comes from TCRdb applying MiXCR to the PCR reads. The sample carries 480,000 or so distinct CDR3 sequences, 10% recorded once. Sequences were derived from PBMCs, sampled before TCRalphabeta/CD19-depleted stem cell transplant. The receptors were sampled from a child aged 2 to 10 with inherited bone marrow failure, due to receive a stem cell transplant.

The rearrangement joins TRBV20-1 to TRBJ2-7; D gene unclear. V shed 6 bases and J shed 1 base, with 10 bases lying between them. This CDR3 spans 12 amino acids. Germline V gives CDR1 DFQATT, CDR2 SNEGSKA (reference sequence). The CDR3 region has the DNA TGCAGTGCCCTACCCGATTCCTACGAGCAGTACTTC. This sequence encodes CSALPDSYEQYF.

The sample holds many counts of this clonotype. J is TRBJ1-1 and V is TRBV15; a weak D match, TRBD1 (5 bases). Trimming shortened V by 0 bases and J by 7 bases, and 9 bases separated the two germline ends. The germline V gene has CDR1 LNHNV and CDR2 YYDKDF (reference sequence). CDR3 length: 13 residues. CDR3 DNA sequence: TGTGCCACCAGCAGAGATCGGACACTTGAAGCTTTCTTT. It translates to CATSRDRTLEAFF.

This clonotype was recorded many times. This chain connects TRBV29-1 to TRBJ1-2; D perhaps matches TRBD1 (5 bases). The ends were cut back, 3 bases at V and 5 bases at J, with 19 bases in the middle. The CDR3 runs 15 residues. In germline, CDR1 is SQVTM, CDR2 ANQGSEA. The CDR3 DNA follows: TGCAGCGTTGACGACGACAAGGGACGTAATTATGGCTACACCTTC. It is translated as CSVDDDKGRNYGYTF.

The chain uses TRBV7-7 and TRBJ2-5; 7 nucleotides line up with TRBD1. V lost 5 bases to trimming and J lost 4 bases; unmatched junction nucleotides: 7. The V gene's germline CDR1 is SSHAT and CDR2 FNYEAQ (reference sequence). The CDR3 runs to 14 residues. This CDR3 reads CASSDRVYGETQYF. CDR3 nucleotide sequence: TGTGCCAGCAGCGACAGGGTGTATGGAGAGACCCAGTACTTC.

The table lists this clonotype with a few counts. The chain recombines TRBV6-5 with TRBJ2-4; 8 nucleotides agree with TRBD1. This CDR3 spans 14 amino acids. J lost 7 bases, V lost 4 bases, and 6 bases had no gene match. Germline assignment: CDR1 MNHEY and CDR2 SVGAGI. In DNA form, the CDR3 reads TGTGCCAGCAGTTTTACACAGGGGGGTAACATTCAGTACTTC. This translates into CASSFTQGGNIQYF.

This clonotype was detected ten times or more. The chain joins TRBV29-1 to TRBJ2-3; D is ambiguous. Germline V gene lookup returns CDR1 SQVTM and CDR2 ANQGSEA. The V end was cut by 3 bases, the J end by 6 bases, with 16 bases between. The CDR3 is 14 residues long. The CDR3 sequence: CSVDVSGRGDTQYF. CDR3 bases: TGCAGCGTTGACGTCTCAGGCCGTGGGGATACGCAGTATTTT.

The chain combines TRBV12-3 or TRBV12-4 with TRBJ2-5, with 8 bases lining up with TRBD2. The CDR3 runs 15 residues. With V trimmed by 4 bases and J by 4 bases, 8 bases remained unmatched. The CDR3 coding sequence is TGTGCCAGCAGTTACCACGGGAGGGCCCCAGAGACCCAGTACTTC. Encoded protein: CASSYHGRAPETQYF.

A single count supports this clonotype. Possible read error: a much larger clone is one base away. The chain joins TRBV30 to TRBJ2-7; D gene ambiguous. This CDR3 is built from 12 residues. Germline V gene sequence: CDR1 GTSNPN, CDR2 SVGIG (reference sequence). In nucleotides, the CDR3 is TGTTCCTGGAGTTGGCAGTCCTACGAGCAGTACTTC. Amino acid sequence: CSWSWQSYEQYF.

The rearrangement links TRBV4-1 to TRBJ1-1; a weak D match, TRBD1 (5 bases). Germline assignment: CDR1 MGHRA and CDR2 YSYEKL. This CDR3 region has 15 residues. V shed 6 bases and J shed 8 bases, with 22 bases lying between them. For the CDR3, the DNA is TGCGCCAGCAGTCCAAGGGGACCGCACCACTCGGAAGCTTTCTTT. It specifies CASSPRGPHHSEAFF.

This clonotype appeared a few times. This may come from a read error, since a much larger clone is one base off. The V and J genes are TRBV5-1 and TRBJ2-1, with TRBD2 identical over 8 bases. From germline, CDR1 is SGHRS and CDR2 YFSETQ. The CDR3 has 13 residues. The trim removed 0 bases at V and 13 bases at J, leaving 6 bases unmatched. CDR3 bases: TGCGCCAGCAGCTTGGTGCTAGCGGGTGACCAGTTCTTC. Amino acids: CASSLVLAGDQFF.

This clonotype was recorded many times. This chain links TRBV4-3 with TRBJ2-1, with D perhaps matching TRBD1 (6 bases). Trimming removed 4 bases from V and 7 bases from J, with 14 bases in between. Germline lookup yields CDR1 LGHNA and CDR2 YSLEER. The CDR3 totals 14 residues. CDR3 nucleotide sequence: TGCGCCAGCAGCCGCAGAGGTCAGGGGAATGAGCAGTTCTTC. Amino acids: CASSRRGQGNEQFF.

This clonotype was counted many times. The chain is built from TRBV14 and TRBJ2-1; D remains ambiguous. Germline V gene lookup returns CDR1 SGHDN and CDR2 FVKESK. The germline V and J ends were trimmed by 3 bases and 6 bases, with 9 bases remaining between them. CDR3 length: 13 amino acids. The CDR3 loop reads CASSHSHPNEQFF. In nucleotides, the CDR3 is TGTGCCAGCAGCCATTCGCACCCCAATGAGCAGTTCTTC.

This clonotype was observed at least ten times. This CDR3 is CSAPPGQHNEQFF. CDR3 DNA sequence: TGCAGTGCTCCGCCGGGACAGCACAATGAGCAGTTCTTC. The V gene is TRBV20-1, the J gene TRBJ2-1, with 7 bases that match TRBD1. Germline V CDR1 and CDR2: DFQATT, SNEGSKA (reference sequence). The CDR3 covers 13 residues. V lost 5 bases, J lost 5 bases, and 6 bases stayed unmatched.

This clonotype was counted at least ten times. The chain couples TRBV9 to TRBJ2-7; 9 nucleotides agree with TRBD2. CDR1 is SGDLS and CDR2 is YYNGEE in the germline V gene. The CDR3 contains 16 residues. The junction had 9 bases not matched to a gene; V was cut back by 0 bases and J by 5 bases. The CDR3 is CASSVAPRGRAHEQYF. CDR3 coding DNA: TGTGCCAGCAGCGTAGCCCCTCGCGGGAGGGCCCACGAGCAGTACTTC.

In this sample, this clonotype turned up many times. The genes are TRBV5-5 and TRBJ2-5; perhaps TRBD2 as D (7 bases). Germline CDR1 SGHKS, CDR2 YYEKEE (reference sequence). The CDR3 loop spans 14 amino acids. The germline V and J ends were trimmed by 4 bases and 4 bases, with 14 bases remaining between them. CDR3 in amino acids: CASSQMGGGETQYF. CDR3 DNA: TGTGCCAGCAGCCAGATGGGAGGGGGAGAGACCCAGTACTTC.

This clonotype has ten or more counts. This chain connects TRBV20-1 to TRBJ2-7; the D gene is possibly TRBD2 (6 bases). The germline V gene encodes CDR1 DFQATT and CDR2 SNEGSKA (reference sequence). V was shortened by 0 bases and J by 5 bases, with 20 bases between the two germline ends. This CDR3 is built from 16 residues. CDR3 bases: TGCAGTGCTAGAGATCATGGCGGGGAGACCTACCACGAGCAGTACTTC. Translating gives CSARDHGGETYHEQYF.

Many counts were recorded for this clonotype. The chain is built from TRBV20-1 and TRBJ2-1, with D perhaps matching TRBD1 (5 bases). The germline V and J ends were trimmed by 3 bases and 6 bases, with 9 bases remaining between them. This CDR3 contains 12 residues. Germline V gene sequence: CDR1 DFQATT, CDR2 SNEGSKA (reference sequence). The CDR3 sequence is CSASVGANEQFF. The CDR3 coding sequence is TGCAGTGCTAGCGTAGGGGCCAATGAGCAGTTCTTC.

This clonotype has a count of ten or more. This chain links TRBV28 with TRBJ2-7, with 9 bases aligning to TRBD1. Losses at the gene ends were 6 bases for V and 2 bases for J; bases not matched to a gene: 11. The germline V gene has CDR1 MDHEN and CDR2 SYDVKM. The CDR3 loop spans 16 amino acids. The CDR3 region is CASSPHPRTGAYEQYF. Written as DNA, the CDR3 is TGTGCCAGCAGCCCACACCCCCGGACAGGGGCCTACGAGCAGTACTTC.

This clonotype has a count of ten or more. V usage is TRBV9 and J usage is TRBJ1-2; D not certain. There are 14 residues in the CDR3. Deletions cut 3 bases from V and 1 base from J, with 10 bases between. Germline CDR1 reads SGDLS; CDR2 reads YYNGEE. The CDR3, as DNA: TGTGCCAGCAGCGATTACCGGGGTAACTATGGCTACACCTTC. It yields the protein CASSDYRGNYGYTF.

This clonotype was found many times. CDR3 residues: CASSMDWNTEAFF. Here the CDR3 DNA reads TGCGCCAGCAGCATGGACTGGAACACTGAAGCTTTCTTT. The gene calls are TRBV4-3 and TRBJ1-1; D remains unclear. V lost 5 bases and J 1 base, leaving 8 bases between the germline ends. Per the germline V gene, CDR1 is LGHNA and CDR2 is YSLEER. This CDR3 is 13 amino acids long.

This clonotype has at least ten counts. This chain links TRBV6-2 or TRBV6-3 with TRBJ2-1; 10 bases align to TRBD2. CDR1 and CDR2 (germline): MNHEY, SVGEGT. The CDR3 consists of 16 residues. Trimming cost V 2 bases and J 2 bases; bases outside gene matches: 3. The CDR3 region is CASSYLAGVPYNEQFF. Written as DNA, the CDR3 is TGTGCCAGCAGTTACCTAGCGGGAGTCCCCTACAATGAGCAGTTCTTC.

This clonotype was seen at least ten times. The chain uses TRBV29-1 and TRBJ2-3; D may be TRBD1 or TRBD2 (5 bases each). Germline values: CDR1 SQVTM, CDR2 ANQGSEA. This CDR3 is built from 15 residues. Trimming removed 7 bases at V and 5 bases at J, with 22 bases between. The CDR3 loop is CSGRMRDVRIDTQYF. For the CDR3, the DNA is TGCAGCGGGAGAATGAGGGACGTTCGAATAGATACGCAGTATTTT.

V and J are TRBV29-1 and TRBJ2-7; TRBD2 is a possible D gene (6 bases). V was cut by 7 bases and J by 3 bases, with 16 bases left in between. Per germline, CDR1 SQVTM and CDR2 ANQGSEA. This CDR3 spans 13 amino acids. CDR3 nucleotide sequence: TGCAGCGGGGGATCGGGAGAGGTCTACGAGCAGTACTTC. Its translation is CSGGSGEVYEQYF.

The sample holds many counts of this clonotype. The chain recombines TRBV5-1 with TRBJ2-1; D perhaps matches TRBD2 (6 bases). The CDR3 loop spans 16 amino acids. Germline CDR1 and CDR2: SGHRS and YFSETQ. V dropped 0 bases and J dropped 3 bases, with 13 bases sitting between them. As DNA, the CDR3 is TGCGCCAGCAGCTTGGCCCCGCGGGATGACTACAATGAGCAGTTCTTC. It is translated as CASSLAPRDDYNEQFF.

In this sample, this clonotype turned up many times. The chain recombines TRBV29-1 with TRBJ1-1; tentative D call: TRBD1 (5 bases). The CDR3 loop spans 12 amino acids. The V gene's germline CDR1 is SQVTM and CDR2 ANQGSEA. V lost 5 bases, J lost 2 bases, and 9 bases lay in between. The CDR3 region is CSVRGTNTEAFF. The DNA for the CDR3 is TGCAGCGTTCGGGGCACCAACACTGAAGCTTTCTTT.